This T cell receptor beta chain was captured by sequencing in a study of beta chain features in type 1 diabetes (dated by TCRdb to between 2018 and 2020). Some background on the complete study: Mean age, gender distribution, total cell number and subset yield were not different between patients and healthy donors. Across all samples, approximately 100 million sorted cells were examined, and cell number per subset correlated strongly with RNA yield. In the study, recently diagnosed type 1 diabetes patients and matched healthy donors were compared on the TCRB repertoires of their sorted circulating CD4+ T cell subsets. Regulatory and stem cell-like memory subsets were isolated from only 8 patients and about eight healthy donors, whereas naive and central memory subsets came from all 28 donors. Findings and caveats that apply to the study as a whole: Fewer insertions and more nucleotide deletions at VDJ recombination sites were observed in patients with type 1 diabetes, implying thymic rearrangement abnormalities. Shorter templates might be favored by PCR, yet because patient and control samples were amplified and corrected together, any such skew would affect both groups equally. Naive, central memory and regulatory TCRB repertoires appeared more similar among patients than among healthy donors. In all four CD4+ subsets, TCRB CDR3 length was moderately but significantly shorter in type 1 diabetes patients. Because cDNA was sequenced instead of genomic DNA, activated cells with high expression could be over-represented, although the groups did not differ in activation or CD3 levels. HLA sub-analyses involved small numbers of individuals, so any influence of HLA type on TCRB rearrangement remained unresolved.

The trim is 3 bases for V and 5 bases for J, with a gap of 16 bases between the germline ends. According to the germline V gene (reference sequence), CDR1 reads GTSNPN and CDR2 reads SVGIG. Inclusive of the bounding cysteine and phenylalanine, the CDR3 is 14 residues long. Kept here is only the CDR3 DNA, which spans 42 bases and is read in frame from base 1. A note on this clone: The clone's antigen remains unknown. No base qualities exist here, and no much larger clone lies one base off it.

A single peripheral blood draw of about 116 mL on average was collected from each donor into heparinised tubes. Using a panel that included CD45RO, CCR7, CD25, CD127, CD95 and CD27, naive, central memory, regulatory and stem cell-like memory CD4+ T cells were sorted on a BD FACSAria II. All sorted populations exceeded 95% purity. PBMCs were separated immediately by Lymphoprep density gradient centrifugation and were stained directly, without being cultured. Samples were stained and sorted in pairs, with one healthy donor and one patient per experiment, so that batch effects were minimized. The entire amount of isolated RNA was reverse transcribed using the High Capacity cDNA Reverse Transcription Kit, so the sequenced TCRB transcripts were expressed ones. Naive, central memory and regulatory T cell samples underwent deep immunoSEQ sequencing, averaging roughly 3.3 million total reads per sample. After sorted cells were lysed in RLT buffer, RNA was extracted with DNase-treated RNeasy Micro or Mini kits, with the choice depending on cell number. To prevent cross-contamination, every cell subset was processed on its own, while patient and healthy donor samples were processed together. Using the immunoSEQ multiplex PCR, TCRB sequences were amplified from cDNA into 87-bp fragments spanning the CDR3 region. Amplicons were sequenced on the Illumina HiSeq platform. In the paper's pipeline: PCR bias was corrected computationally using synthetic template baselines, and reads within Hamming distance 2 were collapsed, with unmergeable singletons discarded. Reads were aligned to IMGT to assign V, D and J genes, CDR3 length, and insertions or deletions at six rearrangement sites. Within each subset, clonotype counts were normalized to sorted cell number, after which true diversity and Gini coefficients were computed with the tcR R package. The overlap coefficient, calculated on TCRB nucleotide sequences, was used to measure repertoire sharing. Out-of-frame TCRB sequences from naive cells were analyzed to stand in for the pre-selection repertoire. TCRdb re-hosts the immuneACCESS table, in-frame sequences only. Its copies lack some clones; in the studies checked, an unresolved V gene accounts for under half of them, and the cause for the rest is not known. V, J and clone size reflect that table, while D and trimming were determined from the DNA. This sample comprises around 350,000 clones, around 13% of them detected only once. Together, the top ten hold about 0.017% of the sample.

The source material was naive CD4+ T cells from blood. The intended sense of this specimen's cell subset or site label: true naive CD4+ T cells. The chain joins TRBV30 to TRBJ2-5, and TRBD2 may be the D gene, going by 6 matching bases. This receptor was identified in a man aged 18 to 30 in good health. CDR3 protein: CAWSRGLAQETQYF. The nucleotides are TGTGCCTGGAGCCGGGGACTCGCCCAGGAGACCCAGTACTTC.